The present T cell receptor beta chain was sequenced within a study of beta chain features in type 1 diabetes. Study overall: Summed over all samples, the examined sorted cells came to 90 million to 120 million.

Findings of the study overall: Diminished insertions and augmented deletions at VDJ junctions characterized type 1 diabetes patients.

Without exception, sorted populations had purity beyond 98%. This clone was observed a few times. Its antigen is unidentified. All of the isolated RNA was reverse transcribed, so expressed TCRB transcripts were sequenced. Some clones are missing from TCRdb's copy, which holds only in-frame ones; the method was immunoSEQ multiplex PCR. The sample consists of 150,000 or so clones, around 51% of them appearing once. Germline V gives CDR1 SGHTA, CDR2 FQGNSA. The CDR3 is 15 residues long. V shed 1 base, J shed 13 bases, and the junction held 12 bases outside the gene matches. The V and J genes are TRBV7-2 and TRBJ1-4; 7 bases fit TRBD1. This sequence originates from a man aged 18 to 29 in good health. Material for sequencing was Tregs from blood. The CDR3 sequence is CASSLGSWAGGRLFF. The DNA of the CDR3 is TGTGCCAGCAGCTTAGGATCATGGGCAGGGGGAAGACTGTTTTTT.